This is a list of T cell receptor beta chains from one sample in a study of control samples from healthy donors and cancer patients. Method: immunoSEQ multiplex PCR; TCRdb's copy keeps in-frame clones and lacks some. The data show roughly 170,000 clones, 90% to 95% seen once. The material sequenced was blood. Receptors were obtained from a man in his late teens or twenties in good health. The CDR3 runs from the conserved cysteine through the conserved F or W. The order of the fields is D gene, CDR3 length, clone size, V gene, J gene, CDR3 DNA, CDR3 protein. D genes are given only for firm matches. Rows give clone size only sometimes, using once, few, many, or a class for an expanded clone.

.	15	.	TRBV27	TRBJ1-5	TGTGCCAGCAGTTTCAGACAAGGAGGCAATCAGCCCCAGCATTTT	CASSFRQGGNQPQHF
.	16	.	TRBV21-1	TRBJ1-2	TGTGCCAGCAGCAAAGTGGGAGGGGCGCGCGTGGGCGGCTACACCTTC	CASSKVGGARVGGYTF
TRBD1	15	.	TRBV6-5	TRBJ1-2	TGTGCCAGCAGGCCCCTTGTGACAGGGAACTATGGCTACACCTTC	CASRPLVTGNYGYTF
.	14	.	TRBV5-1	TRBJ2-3	TGCGCCAGTAGGGCGGGGGCCTTCACAGATACGCAGTATTTT	CASRAGAFTDTQYF
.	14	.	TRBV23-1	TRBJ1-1	TGCGCCAGCAGTCAATCATGGGGAGACACTGAAGCTTTCTTT	CASSQSWGDTEAFF
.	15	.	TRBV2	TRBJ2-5	TGTGCCAGCAGTGCCGCAGGTGGAGGGAGGGAGACCCAGTACTTC	CASSAAGGGRETQYF
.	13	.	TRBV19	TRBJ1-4	TGTGCCAGTCGTCCTGGGACTAATGAAAAACTGTTTTTT	CASRPGTNEKLFF
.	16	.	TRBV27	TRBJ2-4	TGTGCCAGCAGTGATTTCCCAGGGCTAGCCAAAAACATTCAGTACTTC	CASSDFPGLAKNIQYF
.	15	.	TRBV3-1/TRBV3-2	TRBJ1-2	TGTGCCAGCAGCCAAGCGAGGAAGTCTAACTATGGCTACACCTTC	CASSQARKSNYGYTF
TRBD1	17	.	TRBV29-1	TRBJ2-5	TGCAGCGTCCACTCCTACGACACGGACAGGGTACAAGAGACCCAGTACTTC	CSVHSYDTDRVQETQYF
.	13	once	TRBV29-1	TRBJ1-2	TGCAGCGTTGGGACAGCTGAGGACTATGGCTACACCTTC	CSVGTAEDYGYTF
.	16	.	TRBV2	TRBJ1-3	TGTGCCAGCAGCTCCGGACGGACGAGCTCTGGAAACACCATATATTTT	CASSSGRTSSGNTIYF
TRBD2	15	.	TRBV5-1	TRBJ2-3	TGCGCCAGCACACTAGCGGGAGGCGGGGCAGATACGCAGTATTTT	CASTLAGGGADTQYF
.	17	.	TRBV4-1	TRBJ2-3	TGCGCCAGCAGCCTGAGGGACCTCAGGGAAGCGACAGATACGCAGTATTTT	CASSLRDLREATDTQYF
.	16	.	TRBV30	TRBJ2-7	TGTGCCTGGAGCTGGGACGGGGCATCGAGCAGTTACGAGCAGTACTTC	CAWSWDGASSSYEQYF
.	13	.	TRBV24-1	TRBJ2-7	TGTGCCACCAGTGATCCTGCCCGCTACGAGCAGTACTTC	CATSDPARYEQYF
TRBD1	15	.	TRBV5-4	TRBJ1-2	TGTGCCAGCAGCCCCCTGGGGCAGGACAGGCTGGGCTACACCTTC	CASSPLGQDRLGYTF
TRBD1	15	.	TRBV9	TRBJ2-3	TGTGCCAGCAGCGTGGGACAGGGGGCAACAGATACGCAGTATTTT	CASSVGQGATDTQYF
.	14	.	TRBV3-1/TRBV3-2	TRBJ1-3	TGTGCCAGCAGCCAAAGGCAGGGGGGAAACACCATATATTTT	CASSQRQGGNTIYF
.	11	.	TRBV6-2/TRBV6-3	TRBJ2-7	TGTGCCAGCAGTCCAGCCGTCGAGCAGTACTTC	CASSPAVEQYF
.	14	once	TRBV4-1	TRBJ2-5	TGCGCCAGCAGCAAGGGGGGGCCCGAAGAGACCCAGTACTTC	CASSKGGPEETQYF
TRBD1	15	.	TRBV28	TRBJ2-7	TGTGCCAGCGCCTCCCCTCGGACAGGGAACTACGAGCAGTACTTC	CASASPRTGNYEQYF
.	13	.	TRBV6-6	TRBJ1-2	TGTGCCAGCAGTTGGTCCGGCTTCTATGGCTACACCTTC	CASSWSGFYGYTF
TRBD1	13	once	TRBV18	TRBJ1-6	TGTGCCAGCTCTAGAGGACAGGACGGGGCCCTCCACTTT	CASSRGQDGALHF
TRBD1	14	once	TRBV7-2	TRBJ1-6	TGTGCCAGCAGCCCCCCCGGGACAGGTTCACCCCTCCACTTT	CASSPPGTGSPLHF
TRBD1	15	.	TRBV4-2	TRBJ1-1	TGTGCCAGCAGCCAGTGGGGACAGAAGAACACTGAAGCTTTCTTT	CASSQWGQKNTEAFF
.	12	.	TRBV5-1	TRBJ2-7	TGCGCCAGCAGCGGGCGGGGCTACGAGCAGTACTTC	CASSGRGYEQYF
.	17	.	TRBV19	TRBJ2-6	TGTGCCAGTAGTATTTCCCCTTTGGACTCTGGGGCCAACGTCCTGACTTTC	CASSISPLDSGANVLTF
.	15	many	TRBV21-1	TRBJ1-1	TGTGCCAGCAGCAACCCCGACAGGGGGGACACTGAAGCTTTCTTT	CASSNPDRGDTEAFF
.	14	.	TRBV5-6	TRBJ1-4	TGTGCCAGCAGCTTGGCAACGGGTAGAGAAAAACTGTTTTTT	CASSLATGREKLFF
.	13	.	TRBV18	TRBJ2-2	TGTGCCAGCTCGGGGGGACAGTCCGGGGAGCTGTTTTTT	CASSGGQSGELFF
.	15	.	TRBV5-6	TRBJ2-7	TGTGCCAGCAGCTTGGAGGGACCTTATACGGGAGAGCAGTACTTC	CASSLEGPYTGEQYF
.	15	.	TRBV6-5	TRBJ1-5	TGTGCCACCAGGGCGCCGGGGGACAGCAATCAGCCCCAGCATTTT	CATRAPGDSNQPQHF
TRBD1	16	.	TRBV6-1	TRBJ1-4	TGTGCCAGCAGTGGGGGTCGACAGGGTTTGGATGAAAAACTGTTTTTT	CASSGGRQGLDEKLFF
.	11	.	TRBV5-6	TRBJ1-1	TGTGCCAGCAGCACCGGTACTGAAGCTTTCTTT	CASSTGTEAFF
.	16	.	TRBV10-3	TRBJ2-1	TGTGCCATCAGTGAGTCAGGGGGGAGCTCCTACAATGAGCAGTTCTTC	CAISESGGSSYNEQFF
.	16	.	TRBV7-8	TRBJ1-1	TGTGCCAGCAGCATTACAAATATACTCATGAACACTGAAGCTTTCTTT	CASSITNILMNTEAFF
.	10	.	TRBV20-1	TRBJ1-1	TGCAGTGCTAGTCACGCTGAAGCTTTCTTT	CSASHAEAFF
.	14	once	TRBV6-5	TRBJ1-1	TGTGCCAGCACCGCACTAGGGGCGAACACTGAAGCTTTCTTT	CASTALGANTEAFF
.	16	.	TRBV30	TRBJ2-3	TGTGCCTGGAGTTCCCCGGCAGGGGAACTAACAGATACGCAGTATTTT	CAWSSPAGELTDTQYF
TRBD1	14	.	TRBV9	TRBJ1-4	TGTGCCAGCAGCGTGGGACAGAGAAATGAAAAACTGTTTTTT	CASSVGQRNEKLFF
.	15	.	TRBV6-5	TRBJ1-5	TGTGCCAGCAGTACAGGTAGCGTTAGCAATCAGCCCCAGCATTTT	CASSTGSVSNQPQHF
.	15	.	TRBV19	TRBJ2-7	TGTGCCACCTCCCCTCCGGGGGGCCCCAACTACGAGCAGTACTTC	CATSPPGGPNYEQYF
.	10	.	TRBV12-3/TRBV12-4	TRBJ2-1	TGTGCCAGCGGAAGCAATGAGCAGTTCTTC	CASGSNEQFF
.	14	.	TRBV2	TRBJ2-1	TGTGCCAGCCCAGGATCGAGCTCCTACAATGAGCAGTTCTTC	CASPGSSSYNEQFF
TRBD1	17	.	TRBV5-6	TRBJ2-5	TGTGCCAGCAGCTCACTGCCCGGGACAGGGGGTTGGGAGACCCAGTACTTC	CASSSLPGTGGWETQYF
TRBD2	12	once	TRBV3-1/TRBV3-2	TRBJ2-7	TGTGCCAGCAGCCCAGCTAGCGGTGAGCAGTACTTC	CASSPASGEQYF
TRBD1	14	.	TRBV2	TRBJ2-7	TGTGCCAGCAGCCTAGCAGGGGGTACCTACGAGCAGTACTTC	CASSLAGGTYEQYF
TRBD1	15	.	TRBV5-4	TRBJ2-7	TGTGCCAGCAGCTTACCGGGACAGGGAATCTACGAGCAGTACTTC	CASSLPGQGIYEQYF
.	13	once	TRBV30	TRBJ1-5	TGTGCCTGGAATGGGGGGAGCAATCAGCCCCAGCATTTT	CAWNGGSNQPQHF